This T cell receptor (beta chain) was recovered during a study of T cells in Graves' hyperthyroidism and ophthalmopathy. Amplified TCR beta CDR3 regions came from RNA transcripts. The HTBI primer set drove a first-round RT-PCR of the TCR CDR3. TCRdb re-called the multiplex PCR reads through MiXCR, storing one row per CDR3 protein. The sample yields around 400,000 distinct CDR3 sequences, over 12% seen once. The CDR3 length is 15 residues. Trimming removed 4 bases from V and 2 bases from J; junction bases left unmatched: 8. CDR1 MDHEN and CDR2 SYDVKM come from the germline V gene. Patients were excluded for uncontrolled infection, other autoimmune disease, pregnancy or lactation.

Sequenced sample: blood. The origin of this receptor is a woman aged 55-75 years with Graves' ophthalmopathy. The chain is built from TRBV28 and TRBJ2-7; 7 nucleotides agree with TRBD1. The CDR3 sequence: CASSWGTAVTYEQYF. CDR3 DNA: TGTGCCAGCAGTTGGGGGACAGCCGTAACCTACGAGCAGTACTTC. Variable domain in full (rest from reference TRBV28 and TRBJ2-7): DVKVTQSSRYLVKRTGEKVFLECVQDMDHENMFWYRQDPGLGLRLIYFSYDVKMKEKGDIPEGYSVSREKKERFSLILESASTNQTSMYLCASSWGTAVTYEQYFGPGTRLTVT.